The 14 T cell receptor beta chains below come from one sample, sequenced in a study of blood T cell repertoires in COVID-19. Method: immunoSEQ multiplex PCR; TCRdb's copy keeps in-frame clones and lacks some. In the table there are tens of thousands of clones, approximately 85% of which are singletons. The specimen was peripheral blood. The receptors here all came from a man between 65 and 85 years old with acute or convalescent COVID-19.

This rearrangement joins TRBV6-5 to TRBJ1-5; 7 positions agree with TRBD1. CDR1 MNHEY and CDR2 SVGAGI come from the germline V gene. V was clipped by 4 bases and J by 2 bases; unmatched bases: 5. The length of the CDR3 is 15 residues. The DNA for the CDR3 is TGTGCCAGCAGTTTGAACAGGGGAGGCAATCAGCCCCAGCATTTT. It is translated as CASSLNRGGNQPQHF.

The chain links TRBV5-1 to TRBJ2-3; D is ambiguous. V lost 4 bases, J lost 4 bases, and 13 bases lay in between. CDR1 and CDR2 (germline): SGHRS, YFSETQ. CDR3 size: 14 residues. The CDR3 DNA reads TGCGCCAGCAGCCAAAGATATGGAGCAGATACGCAGTATTTT. Protein: CASSQRYGADTQYF.

The chain has TRBV28 and TRBJ1-5, with TRBD1 matching over 9 bases. Trimming at V came to 5 bases and at J to 4 bases, leaving 9 bases not matched to a gene. Germline CDR1 reads MDHEN; CDR2 reads SYDVKM. CDR3 length: 16 residues. Here the CDR3 DNA reads TGTGCCAGCAGTAGGGGACAGGGACAGCCGAATCAGCCCCAGCATTTT. It encodes CASSRGQGQPNQPQHF.

This chain uses TRBV7-9 with TRBJ1-3; the D gene is possibly TRBD1 (6 bases). CDR3 length equals 16 residues. V lost 5 bases and J 2 bases, leaving 16 bases between the germline ends. CDR1 SEHNR and CDR2 FQNEAQ come from the germline V gene (reference sequence). The chain's CDR3 is CASSLSQGITGNTIYF. As DNA, the CDR3 is TGTGCCAGCAGCCTAAGCCAGGGGATCACTGGAAACACCATATATTTT.

The chain has TRBV7-9 and TRBJ2-7, with D possibly being TRBD2 (6 bases). Germline V lookup: CDR1 SEHNR, CDR2 FQNEAQ (reference sequence). With 4 bases removed from V and 7 bases from J, the gap between germline ends came to 14 bases. The CDR3 is 13 amino acids. The chain's CDR3 is CASSSRLGGEQYF. The CDR3, as DNA: TGTGCCAGCAGCTCCCGGCTAGGAGGGGAGCAGTACTTC.

The J gene is TRBJ2-2, the V gene TRBV25-1; 9 bases align to TRBD1. Losses at the gene ends were 5 bases for V and 5 bases for J; bases not matched to a gene: 6. The CDR3 is 15 residues long. Germline CDR1 is MGHDK and CDR2 is SYGVNS. Written as DNA, the CDR3 is TGTGCCAGCAGTACCACAGGGGGCATGACCGGGGAGCTGTTTTTT. Translated, it gives CASSTTGGMTGELFF.

The V gene is TRBV18, the J gene TRBJ1-4; 8 positions match TRBD1. After removal of 6 bases from V and 3 bases from J, the junction contained 3 bases not matched to a gene. Looked up from germline, CDR1 is KGHSH and CDR2 is LQKENI. CDR3 length: 14 amino acids. The CDR3 is CASSEDRANEKLFF. CDR3 nucleotides: TGTGCCAGCTCGGAGGACAGGGCTAATGAAAAACTGTTTTTT.

This chain connects TRBV5-1 to TRBJ2-4; the match to TRBD2 covers 9 bases. The CDR3 has 15 amino acids. J was trimmed by 5 bases and V by 4 bases; bases with no gene match: 7. Germline values: CDR1 SGHRS, CDR2 YFSETQ. CDR3 nucleotide sequence: TGCGCCAGCAGCCCAGCGGGGGGCAGGGAAAACATTCAGTACTTC. Its translation: CASSPAGGRENIQYF.

The chain carries TRBV9 and TRBJ2-5, with no clear D. Germline values: CDR1 SGDLS, CDR2 YYNGEE. V lost 4 bases to trimming and J lost 8 bases, with 18 bases between them. The CDR3 contains 14 residues. CDR3 nucleotides: TGTGCCAGCAGCCCTCCCTCGGTTAGTCCAACCCAGTACTTC. Protein product: CASSPPSVSPTQYF.

This chain connects TRBV7-2 to TRBJ2-3; 12 nucleotides agree with TRBD2. V lost 4 bases, J lost 2 bases, and 4 bases stayed unmatched. This CDR3 spans 16 amino acids. Germline V gene sequence: CDR1 SGHTA, CDR2 FQGNSA. Here the CDR3 DNA reads TGTGCCAGCAGCTCCGGGACTAGCGGGCTCACAGATACGCAGTATTTT. Its protein is CASSSGTSGLTDTQYF.

This sequence joins TRBV6-6 and TRBJ1-3; TRBD1 aligns across 8 bases. With 5 bases clipped from V and 7 bases from J, the junction kept 7 bases outside the gene matches. Germline V gives CDR1 MNHNY, CDR2 SVGAGI (reference sequence). The CDR3 covers 14 residues. For the CDR3, the DNA is TGTGCCAGCAGTCACCCGACAGGGGAGAACACCATATATTTT. Encoded protein: CASSHPTGENTIYF.

This clone has just one count. This rearrangement joins TRBV19 to TRBJ2-1; 8 positions match TRBD2. V was pared by 3 bases and J by 0 bases, with 19 bases of the junction left unmatched. This CDR3 contains 21 residues. Germline values: CDR1 LNHDA, CDR2 SQIVND (reference sequence). CDR3 loop: CASSIARGGRVAPSSYNEQFF. The CDR3 DNA sequence: TGTGCCAGTAGTATTGCCCGGGGGGGGAGGGTAGCGCCAAGCTCCTACAATGAGCAGTTCTTC.

The chain has TRBV10-1 and TRBJ2-7; 11 nucleotides match TRBD2. This CDR3 contains 14 residues. Trimming at V came to 6 bases and at J to 7 bases, leaving 8 bases not matched to a gene. In germline, CDR1 is WNHNN, CDR2 SYGVQD (reference sequence). As DNA, the CDR3 is TGCGCCAGCAGCCTACTAGCGGGAGAATCGGAGCAGTACTTC. Protein product: CASSLLAGESEQYF.

The chain couples TRBV7-9 to TRBJ2-7; D gene uncertain. The V end was cut by 3 bases, the J end by 3 bases, with 3 bases between. Germline values: CDR1 SEHNR, CDR2 FQNEAQ (reference sequence). The CDR3 length is 11 residues. The DNA for the CDR3 is TGTGCCAGCAGCTTCAGCTACGAGCAGTACTTC. Amino acid sequence: CASSFSYEQYF.